The 19 T cell receptor beta chains below were found in one sample sequenced in a study of cytomegalovirus exposure and HLA in healthy donors. A multiplex PCR was run with 60 Vbeta primers and 13 Jbeta primers. Clones were read by immunoSEQ multiplex PCR, and TCRdb kept only the in-frame ones, dropping some. Of around 170,000 clones in the sample, 75% to 90% were seen once. Sequenced input: PBMCs. Receptor source: a woman in her 50s in good health and CMV-seropositive.

This sequence joins TRBV28 and TRBJ1-2, with 7 bases that match TRBD1. Germline lookup yields CDR1 MDHEN and CDR2 SYDVKM. With 2 bases clipped from V and 8 bases from J, the junction kept 8 bases outside the gene matches. The CDR3 is made up of 14 amino acids. The CDR3 DNA follows: TGTGCCAGCAGTTTAGACAGGGATCCGGACGGCTACACCTTC. Translating it yields CASSLDRDPDGYTF.

V gene TRBV19 combines with J gene TRBJ1-6; the D is unclear. From germline, CDR1 is LNHDA and CDR2 SQIVND (reference sequence). Trimming stripped 4 bases from V and 5 bases from J, with 12 bases between. This CDR3 contains 15 residues. Here the CDR3 DNA reads TGTGCCAGTAGTACCGCACTTTCCCATAATTCACCCCTCCACTTT. Its protein product is CASSTALSHNSPLHF.

V and J are TRBV28 and TRBJ1-4; D ambiguous. Per germline, CDR1 MDHEN and CDR2 SYDVKM. The length of the CDR3 is 13 residues. Trimming shortened V by 7 bases and J by 6 bases, and 12 bases separated the two germline ends. CDR3 bases: TGTGCCAGCATGAGTGGTTACTATGAAAAACTGTTTTTT. Protein product: CASMSGYYEKLFF. The whole variable domain, filled in from reference TRBV28 and TRBJ1-4, reads DVKVTQSSRYLVKRTGEKVFLECVQDMDHENMFWYRQDPGLGLRLIYFSYDVKMKEKGDIPEGYSVSREKKERFSLILESASTNQTSMYLCASMSGYYEKLFFGSGTQLSVL.

The chain uses TRBV25-1 and TRBJ2-7, with a tentative D call TRBD2 (6 bases). The CDR3 runs to 15 residues. Looked up from germline, CDR1 is MGHDK and CDR2 is SYGVNS. V lost 9 bases, J lost 0 bases, and 18 bases lay in between. CDR3 loop: CARSGAGYSSYEQYF. The CDR3 bases are TGTGCCAGGTCTGGGGCGGGGTACAGCTCCTACGAGCAGTACTTC.

For this clone: One junction end disagrees with the germline gene, perhaps due to a read error. V and J are TRBV20-1 and TRBJ1-2, with TRBD1 identical over 7 bases. CDR3 length: 10 amino acids. Germline assignment: CDR1 DFQATT and CDR2 SNEGSKA (reference sequence). The CDR3 DNA sequence: TGCAGTGCTCGGGACAGTCGCCAAAGCTTC. This translates into CSARDSRQSF.

With regard to this clone: Other DNA sequences in this sample translate to the same CDR3. The chain carries TRBV5-1 and TRBJ1-1; TRBD1 might be the D (5 bases). CDR1 and CDR2 from the germline V gene are SGHRS and YFSETQ. This CDR3 contains 15 residues. V was cut by 3 bases and J by 1 base, with 13 bases left in between. This CDR3 is CASSYGGGSNTEAFF. CDR3 nucleotide sequence: TGCGCCAGCAGCTACGGGGGGGGGTCGAACACTGAAGCTTTCTTT.

The chain carries TRBV29-1 and TRBJ2-3; D might be TRBD1 (5 bases). The CDR3 totals 13 residues. Germline V CDR1 and CDR2: SQVTM, ANQGSEA. Trimming left V 8 bases short and J 5 bases short, with 17 bases between. The CDR3 loop reads CSLDLGRRDTQYF. As DNA, the CDR3 is TGCAGCCTGGATTTGGGGCGCAGAGATACGCAGTATTTT.

V gene TRBV5-5 combines with J gene TRBJ1-1, with D maybe TRBD1 (6 bases). From germline, CDR1 is SGHKS and CDR2 YYEKEE (reference sequence). The CDR3 sequence is 14 residues long. V dropped 1 base and J dropped 4 bases, with 11 bases sitting between them. Here the CDR3 reads CASSLRQGSTEAFF. CDR3 DNA: TGTGCCAGCAGCTTGAGGCAGGGGAGCACTGAAGCTTTCTTT.

This sequence joins TRBV19 and TRBJ2-2; 9 nucleotides line up with TRBD2. The CDR3 runs to 16 residues. CDR1 is LNHDA, CDR2 SQIVND, per germline (reference sequence). With V trimmed by 8 bases and J by 3 bases, 10 bases remained unmatched. CDR3 nucleotide sequence: TGTGCCAGTGCCGATGGCGGGGGGGTGGACACCGGGGAGCTGTTTTTT. This translates into CASADGGGVDTGELFF.

The rearrangement joins TRBV2 to TRBJ2-3; 11 bases line up with TRBD2. The germline V gene encodes CDR1 SNHLY and CDR2 FYNNEI. V dropped 6 bases and J dropped 3; count of bases not matched to a gene: 5. CDR3 size: 15 residues. CDR3 bases: TGTGCCAGCAGGCTCACTAGCGGGGGAACAGATACGCAGTATTTT. Translated, it gives CASRLTSGGTDTQYF.

The chain joins TRBV29-1 to TRBJ2-1; TRBD2 is a possible D gene (6 bases). Looked up from germline, CDR1 is SQVTM and CDR2 is ANQGSEA. The CDR3 is 14 amino acids. Deletions cut 7 bases from V and 6 bases from J, with 19 bases between. The chain's CDR3 is CSARGGGVSNEQFF. The CDR3 region has the DNA TGCAGCGCGCGTGGGGGAGGAGTAAGCAATGAGCAGTTCTTC.

This chain links TRBV5-1 with TRBJ2-1, with 10 bases lining up with TRBD2. The CDR3 contains 16 residues. Germline CDR1 SGHRS, CDR2 YFSETQ. With V trimmed by 4 bases and J by 6 bases, 10 bases remained unmatched. The CDR3 region has the DNA TGCGCCAGCAGCCCACCGAGCGGGGGGGCGGGCAATGAGCAGTTCTTC. Translating it yields CASSPPSGGAGNEQFF.

The chain carries TRBV5-6 and TRBJ2-3; 9 bases are shared with TRBD2. CDR3 size: 16 residues. Trimming took 1 base from V and 1 from J; bases not matched to a gene: 4. Germline CDR1 is SGHDT and CDR2 is YYEEEE. The CDR3 coding sequence is TGTGCCAGCAGCTTGACCGGGACTAGCCGCACAGATACGCAGTATTTT. Translating it yields CASSLTGTSRTDTQYF.

The rearrangement uses TRBV5-5 and TRBJ2-7; D might be TRBD2 (6 bases). CDR1 and CDR2 (germline): SGHKS, YYEKEE (reference sequence). The CDR3 sequence is 16 residues long. Trimming took off 0 bases at V and 0 bases at J, with 13 bases between the two ends. DNA of the CDR3: TGTGCCAGCAGCTTGGGCGGGGCCGGGGGCTCCTACGAGCAGTACTTC. Its translation is CASSLGGAGGSYEQYF. Looking up the rest from reference TRBV5-5 and TRBJ2-7 gives the full variable domain: DAGVTQSPTHLIKTRGQQVTLRCSPISGHKSVSWYQQVLGQGPQFIFQYYEKEERGRGNFPDRFSARQFPNYSSELNVNALLLGDSALYLCASSLGGAGGSYEQYFGPGTRLTVT.

This chain joins TRBV7-9 and TRBJ2-5; a weak D match, TRBD2 (6 bases). The V end was cut by 6 bases, the J end by 11 bases, with 13 bases between. This CDR3 has 11 amino acids. Germline V CDR1 and CDR2: SEHNR, FQNEAQ (reference sequence). The CDR3 nucleotides are TGTGCCAGCAGGGTGATAGCGGATCAGTACTTC. This codes for CASRVIADQYF.

The chain joins TRBV5-6 to TRBJ1-5, with D possibly being TRBD1 (5 bases). Deletions cut 4 bases from V and 5 bases from J, with 13 bases between. The CDR3 has 14 amino acids. CDR1 SGHDT and CDR2 YYEEEE come from the germline V gene. The CDR3 spells CASSDSPGDQPQHF. The CDR3 DNA is TGTGCCAGCAGCGACAGCCCGGGGGATCAGCCCCAGCATTTT. Full variable domain (outside the CDR3, taken from reference TRBV5-6 and TRBJ1-5): DAGVTQSPTHLIKTRGQQVTLRCSPKSGHDTVSWYQQALGQGPQFIFQYYEEEERQRGNFPDRFSGHQFPNYSSELNVNALLLGDSALYLCASSDSPGDQPQHFGDGTRLSIL.

J is TRBJ2-5 and V is TRBV10-2, with 7 positions matching TRBD1. The CDR3 runs to 15 residues. Trimming took 6 bases from V and 3 from J; bases not matched to a gene: 10. CDR1 is WSHSY and CDR2 is SAAADI in the germline V gene. The CDR3 loop reads CASRRQGKVEETQYF. CDR3 in DNA: TGCGCCAGCAGAAGACAGGGCAAAGTCGAAGAGACCCAGTACTTC.

The chain combines TRBV6-5 with TRBJ2-1; 8 bases are shared with TRBD2. V shed 6 bases and J 9 bases; nucleotides not matched to a gene: 7. The CDR3 has 13 amino acids. CDR1 is MNHEY and CDR2 is SVGAGI in the germline V gene. CDR3 nucleotides: TGTGCCAGCAGCCCGGGACTAGGGCGTGAGCAGTTCTTC. This encodes CASSPGLGREQFF.

The chain has TRBV7-2 and TRBJ2-3, with D possibly being TRBD2 (7 bases). The CDR3 is 15 amino acids. V was pared by 1 base and J by 4 bases, with 12 bases between. CDR1 and CDR2 (germline): SGHTA, FQGNSA. CDR3 bases: TGTGCCAGCAGCTTAGTAGGGGGGGTCCCAGATACGCAGTATTTT. The encoded protein is CASSLVGGVPDTQYF.